The next 2 T cell receptor beta chains were all read from a single sample in a study of T cells in women clearing cervical HPV infection. Assay: immunoSEQ multiplex PCR; the TCRdb copy retains only in-frame clones and omits some. The sample yields approximately 35,000 clones, of which the top ten take up roughly 1.5%. Sequenced sample: blood buffy coat. The receptors derive from a woman aged 18 to 75 with a cervical HPV16 infection that either progressed to CIN3+ or cleared (not recorded which).

With regard to this clone: The CDR3 end lies 3 residues beyond the end of the read and is filled in from the germline J gene. This chain uses TRBV3-1 (or the pseudogene TRBV3-2) with TRBJ2-1; D uncertain. Looked up from germline, CDR1 is LGHDT and CDR2 is YNNKEL (reference sequence). Trimming took 1 base from V and 4 from J, leaving 2 bases between them. The CDR3 totals 12 residues. Partial CDR3 DNA: TGTGCCAGCAGCCAAGCATACAATGAG. Its protein product is CASSQAYNE. The whole CDR3 sequence is CASSQAYNEQFF.

For this clone: The sequence runs out 3 residues before the end of the CDR3; the remainder is reconstructed from the germline J gene. The chain is built from TRBV7-6 and TRBJ1-6, with D maybe TRBD1 (5 bases). This CDR3 is 12 amino acids long. The V and J ends lost 4 bases and 7 bases respectively, with 5 bases between them. Germline V gene data show CDR1 as SGHVS and CDR2 as FNYEAQ. Partial CDR3 DNA: TGTGCCAGCAGCTCAGGGAATTCACCC. Translating gives CASSSGNSP. The full CDR3 sequence reads CASSSGNSPLHF. Drawing the rest from reference TRBV7-6 and TRBJ1-6, the complete variable domain is GAGVSQSPRYKVTKRGQDVALRCDPISGHVSLYWYRQALGQGPEFLTYFNYEAQQDKSGLPNDRFSAERPEGSISTLTIQRTEQRDSAMYRCASSSGNSPLHFGNGTRLTVT.